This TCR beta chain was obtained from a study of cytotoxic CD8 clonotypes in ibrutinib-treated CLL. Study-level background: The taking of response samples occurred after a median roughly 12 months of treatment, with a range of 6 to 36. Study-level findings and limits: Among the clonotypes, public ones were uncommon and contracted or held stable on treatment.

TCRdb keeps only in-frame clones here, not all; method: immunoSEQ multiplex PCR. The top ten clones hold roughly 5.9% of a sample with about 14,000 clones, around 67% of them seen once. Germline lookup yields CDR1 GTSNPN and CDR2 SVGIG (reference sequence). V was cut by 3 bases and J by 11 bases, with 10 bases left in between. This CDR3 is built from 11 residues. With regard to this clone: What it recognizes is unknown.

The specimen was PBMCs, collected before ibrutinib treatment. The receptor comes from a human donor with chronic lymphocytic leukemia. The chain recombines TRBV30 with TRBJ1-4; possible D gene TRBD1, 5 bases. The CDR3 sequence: CAWSPSGKLFF. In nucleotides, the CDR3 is TGTGCCTGGAGCCCCTCAGGGAAACTGTTTTTT.